This TCR beta chain appears in the sequencing data of a study of T cell responses to AZD1222 COVID-19 vaccine. Overall study context: Pooled samples include second doses given at about 4 or 12 weeks. Whole-study results and caveats: Donors were mostly white British, more females; clonal diversity possibly underestimated.

Details on this clone: Antigen unknown.

Libraries were prepared by immunoSEQ multiplex PCR; TCRdb keeps only in-frame clonotypes and omits some of them. The sample has about 140,000 clones, roughly 92% seen once; the top ten hold about 2.5%. CDR3 length: 15 residues. V lost 3 bases to trimming and J lost 7 bases; unmatched junction nucleotides: 8. From germline, CDR1 is ENHRY and CDR2 SYGVKD. The clonotype was recovered from an adult in good health. The V and J genes are TRBV10-3 and TRBJ2-3, with 9 positions matching TRBD2. The sequencing used peripheral blood, collected on day 0 of AZD1222 vaccination. CDR3 bases: TGTGCCATCAGTGACCTAGCGGGGTCCAAACATACGCAGTATTTT. Translated, it gives CAISDLAGSKHTQYF.